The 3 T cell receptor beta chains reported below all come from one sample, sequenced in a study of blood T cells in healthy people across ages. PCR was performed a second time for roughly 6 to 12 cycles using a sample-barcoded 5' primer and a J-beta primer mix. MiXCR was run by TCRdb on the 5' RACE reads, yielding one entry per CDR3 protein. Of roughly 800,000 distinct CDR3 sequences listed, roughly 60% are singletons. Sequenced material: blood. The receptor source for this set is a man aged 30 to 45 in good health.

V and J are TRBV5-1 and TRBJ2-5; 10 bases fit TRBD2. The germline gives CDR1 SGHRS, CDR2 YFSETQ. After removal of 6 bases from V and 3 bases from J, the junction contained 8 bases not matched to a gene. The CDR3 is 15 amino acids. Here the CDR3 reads CASTRTGTSEETQYF. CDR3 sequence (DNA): TGCGCCAGCACCCGCACCGGGACTAGCGAAGAGACCCAGTACTTC.

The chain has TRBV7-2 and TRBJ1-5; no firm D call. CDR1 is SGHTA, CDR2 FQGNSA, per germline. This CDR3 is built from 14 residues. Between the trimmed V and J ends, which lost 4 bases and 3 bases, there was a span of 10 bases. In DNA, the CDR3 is TGTGCCAGCAGCTGGACGGTTGACAATCAGCCCCAGCATTTT. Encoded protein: CASSWTVDNQPQHF.

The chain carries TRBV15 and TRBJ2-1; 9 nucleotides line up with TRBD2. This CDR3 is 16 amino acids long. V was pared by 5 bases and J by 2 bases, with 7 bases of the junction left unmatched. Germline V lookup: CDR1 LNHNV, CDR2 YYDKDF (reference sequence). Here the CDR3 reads CATSVHLAGTYNEQFF. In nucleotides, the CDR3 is TGTGCCACCAGCGTCCATCTAGCGGGGACCTACAATGAGCAGTTCTTC.